What follows are 10 T cell receptor beta chains derived from one specimen sequenced in a study of type 1 and type 2 diabetes patients. Genomic DNA was the PCR template. Amplification of the beta chain CDR3 used 30 forward and 13 reverse multiplex primers. TCRdb re-derived calls from the multiplex PCR reads in MiXCR, one entry per CDR3 protein. The sample includes a few hundred thousand distinct CDR3 sequences, roughly 50% of them seen just once. Sample: peripheral blood mononuclear cells (PBMCs). The receptors derive from a man in his late teens or twenties with type 2 diabetes.

This sequence joins TRBV19 and TRBJ2-3; 8 bases align to TRBD2. The CDR3 has 17 residues. Trimming took 5 bases from V and 0 from J; bases not matched to a gene: 10. Germline V lookup: CDR1 LNHDA, CDR2 SQIVND (reference sequence). The CDR3 loop reads CASSVGLAPSSTDTQYF. The CDR3 region has the DNA TGTGCCAGTAGTGTCGGACTAGCCCCGTCCAGCACAGATACGCAGTATTTT.

The J gene is TRBJ1-2, the V gene TRBV27; D is undetermined. Germline CDR1 is MNHEY and CDR2 is SMNVEV (reference sequence). V gave up 4 bases and J gave up 7 bases, with 13 bases separating them. The CDR3 runs 13 residues. CDR3 in amino acids: CASSWASTSGYTF. CDR3 nucleotide sequence: TGTGCCAGCAGTTGGGCCAGTACTTCTGGCTACACCTTC.

This chain links TRBV2 with TRBJ1-4; TRBD1 might be the D (5 bases). V lost 6 bases and J 4 bases, leaving 12 bases between the germline ends. The CDR3 covers 14 residues. The V gene's germline CDR1 is SNHLY and CDR2 FYNNEI. In DNA form, the CDR3 reads TGTGCCAGCAGCGGCGGGGGAGTTAATGAAAAACTGTTTTTT. The encoded protein is CASSGGGVNEKLFF.

The V and J genes are TRBV18 and TRBJ1-2; 8 bases agree with TRBD1. This CDR3 contains 14 residues. V was clipped by 3 bases and J by 6 bases; unmatched bases: 6. The germline gives CDR1 KGHSH, CDR2 LQKENI. CDR3 in amino acids: CASSPTQGVDGYTF. The CDR3 DNA is TGTGCCAGCTCACCGACACAGGGGGTCGATGGCTACACCTTC.

This clonotype was detected a few times. This rearrangement joins TRBV6-1 to TRBJ1-2, with D unresolved. The CDR3 spans 12 residues. From germline, CDR1 is MNHNS and CDR2 SASEGT. V lost 5 bases to trimming and J lost 10 bases, with 14 bases between them. Written as DNA, the CDR3 is TGTGCCAGCAGTTTAGCGCTTGGTATCTACACCTTC. Translation gives CASSLALGIYTF.

The chain carries TRBV9 and TRBJ2-5; a possible D gene is TRBD1 (5 bases). Near its end, the DNA agrees better with TRBJ2-1, so the J call may be wrong. CDR1 and CDR2 (germline): SGDLS, YYNGEE. This CDR3 contains 16 residues. The CDR3 here is CASSAALTLGQETQFF. CDR3 sequence (DNA): TGTGCCAGCAGCGCCGCCTTGACCTTGGGGCAAGAGACCCAGTTCTTC.

This clonotype showed up just a few times. An end of the junction differs from the germline gene, which may be a read error. The V and J genes are TRBV7-7 and TRBJ2-7, with a possible D match to TRBD2 (5 bases). The length of the CDR3 is 13 residues. From germline, CDR1 is SSHAT and CDR2 FNYEAQ (reference sequence). The CDR3 nucleotides are TGTGCTAGCAGCTCCGGACGGGGTGACGAGCAGTACTTC. It codes for CASSSGRGDEQYF. Supplemented by reference TRBV7-7 and TRBJ2-7, the full variable domain reads GAGVSQSPRYKVTKRGQDVTLRCDPISSHATLYWYQQALGQGPEFLTYFNYEAQPDKSGLPSDRFSAERPEGSISTLTIQRTEQRDSAMYRCASSSGRGDEQYFGPGTRLTVT.

This chain links TRBV20-1 with TRBJ2-1, with a possible D match to TRBD2 (5 bases). V shed 0 bases and J shed 8 bases, with 17 bases lying between them. The V gene's germline CDR1 is DFQATT and CDR2 SNEGSKA (reference sequence). This CDR3 is built from 15 residues. The CDR3 is CSARDSLDLEDEQFF. The DNA for the CDR3 is TGCAGTGCTAGAGATAGCCTAGATTTGGAGGATGAGCAGTTCTTC.

This clonotype was found once. The chain is built from TRBV5-1 and TRBJ1-6, with no clear D. CDR3 length equals 14 residues. Trimming pared 3 bases from V and 9 bases from J, leaving 13 bases between. CDR1 and CDR2 (germline): SGHRS, YFSETQ. CDR3 nucleotide sequence: TGCGCCAGCAGCTCCGTCGGGGAGGGTTCACCCCTCCACTTT. Translation: CASSSVGEGSPLHF.

The rearrangement links TRBV7-9 to TRBJ1-1, with 9 bases fitting TRBD1. Germline CDR1 and CDR2: SEHNR and FQNEAQ (reference sequence). The V gene end was trimmed by 6 bases and the J gene end by 0 bases; junction bases not matched to a gene: 5. This CDR3 spans 15 amino acids. CDR3 sequence reads: CASSRWDRVNTEAFF. CDR3 coding DNA: TGTGCCAGCAGTCGGTGGGACAGGGTGAACACTGAAGCTTTCTTT.